Listed below are T cell receptor beta chains from one sample, sequenced in a study of blood T cell repertoires in COVID-19. Libraries were prepared by immunoSEQ multiplex PCR; TCRdb keeps only in-frame clonotypes and omits some of them. In the table there are about 120,000 clones, around 90% of which are singletons. Sequencing input: peripheral blood. The source of these receptors is a woman aged 45-59 years with acute or convalescent COVID-19. Each CDR3 is given with its conserved first and last residue. A D gene is named only where the DNA matches it firmly. Clone size is given for some rows only: seen once, a few or many times, or a class if the clone is expanded.

13 TRBD1 TRBJ2-5 TRBV6-4 NA TGTGCCAGCAGTGCGGGACAGGTCCAGACCCAGTACTTC CASSAGQVQTQYF
16 TRBD1 TRBJ2-1 TRBV24-1 NA TGTGCCACCAGTGATTTGTTGGGACAGGGGAACAATGAGCAGTTCTTC CATSDLLGQGNNEQFF
15 TRBD2 TRBJ2-7 TRBV5-4 NA TGTGCCAGCAGCCCGGGAGGGACCACCGCCTACGAGCAGTACTTC CASSPGGTTAYEQYF
15 TRBD1 TRBJ2-4 TRBV5-6 few TGTGCCAGCAGCTCGGACAGGGGGCCTCGGGACATTCAGTACTTC CASSSDRGPRDIQYF
16 TRBD2 TRBJ2-1 TRBV29-1 NA TGCAGCGTTGAAGGTGGGGCGGGAGGGCCCCTCGGGGGGCAGTTCTTC CSVEGGAGGPLGGQFF
16 TRBD2 TRBJ2-3 TRBV6-1 NA TGTGCCAGCAGTGTCAGGACTAGCGTGTTAACCGATACGCAGTATTTT CASSVRTSVLTDTQYF
13 TRBD1 TRBJ1-4 TRBV7-2 NA TGTGCCAGCAGCTGGAACAGGGGCGAAAAACTGTTTTTT CASSWNRGEKLFF
16 NA TRBJ2-6 TRBV29-1 NA TGCAGCTTCGCCGGGGCAGGGGATACTGGGGCCAACGTCCTGACTTTC CSFAGAGDTGANVLTF
16 TRBD1 TRBJ2-5 TRBV5-1 NA TGCGCCAGCAGCTGGACCGGGACAGGGGGCGAGGAGACCCAGTACTTC CASSWTGTGGEETQYF
16 TRBD1 TRBJ1-1 TRBV18 NA TGTGCCAGCTCACCAAGTCAGGGGGTTCTTGGGACTGAAGCTTTCTTT CASSPSQGVLGTEAFF
14 NA TRBJ1-2 TRBV24-1 NA TGTGCCACCAGTGTAGGGCGAACAGGCTATGGCTACACCTTC CATSVGRTGYGYTF
17 TRBD2 TRBJ2-5 TRBV18 NA TGTGCCAGCTCACGCCCGGGACTAGCGGGCCCCCAAGAGACCCAGTACTTC CASSRPGLAGPQETQYF
16 NA TRBJ2-1 TRBV19 NA TGTGCCAGTAGTATAGAACCGAGCCCCCCCGAGAGTGAGCAGTTCTTC CASSIEPSPPESEQFF
12 NA TRBJ2-7 TRBV3-1/TRBV3-2 NA TGTGCCAGCAGCCGCGTTCAGGGGGAGCAGTACTTC CASSRVQGEQYF
14 NA TRBJ1-5 TRBV19 NA TGTGCCACTCACCTTGTAGGGGGCAATCAGCCCCAGCATTTT CATHLVGGNQPQHF
16 TRBD2 TRBJ2-7 TRBV12-5 NA TGTGCTAGTGGTTTGGTTGAGCGGGAGGCTCTCTACGAGCAGTACTTC CASGLVEREALYEQYF
16 NA TRBJ2-3 TRBV24-1 NA TGTGCCACCAGTGATTCAGGGGCCGTACTCACAGATACGCAGTATTTT CATSDSGAVLTDTQYF
13 NA TRBJ1-5 TRBV24-1 NA TGTGCCACCAGTGGGAGGCACTCGGGGGCCCAGCATTTT CATSGRHSGAQHF
18 TRBD1 TRBJ1-2 TRBV2 NA TGTGCCAGCAGTGAATTGTACCTTGGGACAGGGGGGAACTATGGCTACACCTTC CASSELYLGTGGNYGYTF
15 NA TRBJ2-3 TRBV28 NA TGTGCCAGCAGTTCCCCGGCTAGCAGCACAGATACGCAGTATTTT CASSSPASSTDTQYF
12 NA TRBJ2-5 TRBV28 NA TGTGCCAGCCGGAGCGTTGGTAAGACCCAGTACTTC CASRSVGKTQYF
15 TRBD1 TRBJ1-4 TRBV28 once TGTGCCAGCAGGACAGGGTTTACCTCTAATGAAAAACTGTTTTTT CASRTGFTSNEKLFF
14 NA TRBJ2-4 TRBV19 NA TGTGCCAGTAGTATAGACCCAGGGGTTAACATTCAGTACTTC CASSIDPGVNIQYF